What follows describes a single T cell receptor beta chain. CDR1 and CDR2 from the germline V gene are SGDLS and YYNGEE. The CDR3 loop spans 14 amino acids. V lost 0 bases, J lost 6 bases, and 13 bases lay in between. Within 2 weeks before study entry, exposed participants met a COVID-19 case. This sample was included in a study of blood T cell repertoires in COVID-19. At the level of the study: Material from acute and convalescent COVID-19 was sourced from the United States, Italy and Spain. Sources were T cells, B-cell-depleted T cells, or PBMCs; the material itself was cDNA or gDNA.

In the original workflow: Amplified reference gene primers provided the basis for estimating nucleated cell counts. Using immunoSEQ multiplex PCR, the repertoire was profiled, and TCRdb retains in-frame clones only, with some absent. V, J and clone size are taken as reported in that table, and D and trimming were inferred from the DNA itself. The sample includes fewer than 300,000 clones, roughly four fifths of them seen just once. Sequenced: PBMCs or T cells enriched from blood (not recorded which). The chain has TRBV9 and TRBJ2-7; no clear D. The source of this sequence is a man aged 35 to 55 who had been exposed to COVID-19. The CDR3 DNA is TGTGCCAGCAGCGTAGGGGTGGGTCGGGTCGAGCAGTACTTC. Residues: CASSVGVGRVEQYF.